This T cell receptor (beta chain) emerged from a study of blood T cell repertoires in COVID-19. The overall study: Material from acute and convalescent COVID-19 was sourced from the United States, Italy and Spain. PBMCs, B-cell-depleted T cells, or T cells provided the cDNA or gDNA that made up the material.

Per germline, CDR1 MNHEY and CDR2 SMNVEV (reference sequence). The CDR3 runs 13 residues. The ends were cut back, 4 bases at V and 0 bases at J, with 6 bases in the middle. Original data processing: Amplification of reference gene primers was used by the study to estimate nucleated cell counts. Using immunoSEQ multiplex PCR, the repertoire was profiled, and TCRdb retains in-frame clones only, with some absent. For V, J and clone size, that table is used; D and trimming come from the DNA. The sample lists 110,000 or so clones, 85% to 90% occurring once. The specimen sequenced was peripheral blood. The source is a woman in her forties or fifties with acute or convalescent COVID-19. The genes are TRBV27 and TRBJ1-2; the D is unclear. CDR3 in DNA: TGTGCCAGCAGTTACCGGTCTAACTATGGCTACACCTTC. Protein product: CASSYRSNYGYTF.